These 12 T cell receptor beta chains were sequenced from one sample in a study of molecular identifiers for immune sequencing clone quantification. TCRdb processed the PCR reads anew with MiXCR; each CDR3 protein has one entry. The table includes approximately 320,000 distinct CDR3 sequences, roughly 23% detected once. The sample was naive CD8+ T cells from blood, with Jurkat cell RNA spiked in. The subset denotes: FACS-sorted CD8+CD4-CCR7+CD45RA+ naive T cells. The receptors originated from a human donor in good health. Some libraries in this study had Jurkat cell RNA spiked in.

As regards this clonotype: A single base separates this from a much larger clone, so it may be a read error. The rearrangement uses TRBV4-1 and TRBJ2-2; D remains ambiguous. This CDR3 spans 15 amino acids. Germline loops: CDR1 MGHRA, CDR2 YSYEKL. The CDR3 is CASSQEEQYTVELFF. CDR3 nucleotide sequence: TGCGCCAGCAGCCAAGAGGAACAGTACACCGTGGAGCTGTTTTTT.

Concerning this clonotype itself: Since the CDR3 does not end with the conserved phenylalanine or tryptophan, this likely comes from a read error. This rearrangement joins TRBV7-6 to TRBJ2-7, with TRBD1 matching over 11 bases. V trimming: 5 bases; J trimming: 5 bases; junction bases outside the gene matches: 5. In germline, CDR1 is SGHVS, CDR2 FNYEAQ. The CDR3 has 14 residues. The CDR3 region is CASSPRTGGDEQYS. DNA for the CDR3: TGTGCCAGCAGCCCACGGACAGGGGGCGACGAGCAGTACTCC.

The table lists this clonotype with a few counts. The J gene is TRBJ2-3, the V gene TRBV28; D perhaps matches TRBD2 (6 bases). CDR3 size: 15 residues. Germline CDR1 is MDHEN and CDR2 is SYDVKM. The germline V and J ends were trimmed by 4 bases and 5 bases, with 16 bases remaining between them. CDR3 DNA sequence: TGTGCCAGCAGTTGGGCTAGCGATATTGTAGATACGCAGTATTTT. As protein: CASSWASDIVDTQYF.

In its sample, this clonotype was seen many times. The V gene is TRBV28, the J gene TRBJ1-5; D not resolved. Germline V gives CDR1 MDHEN, CDR2 SYDVKM. Trimming removed 6 bases at V and 4 bases at J, with 16 bases between. The length of the CDR3 is 15 residues. CDR3 DNA: TGTGCCAGCAGCCTAGTCGGGTATTTGAATCAGCCCCAGCATTTT. It specifies CASSLVGYLNQPQHF.

The chain is built from TRBV12-3 or TRBV12-4 and TRBJ2-1, with 9 bases that match TRBD1. V was clipped by 6 bases and J by 9 bases; unmatched bases: 9. CDR3 length: 14 amino acids. CDR3 nucleotides: TGTGCCAGCAGAACCGGGACAGGGTTTGCTGAGCAGTTCTTC. Translation: CASRTGTGFAEQFF.

Ten or more counts support this clonotype. The chain employs TRBV5-1 and TRBJ2-3; 11 bases map to TRBD2. V lost 2 bases, J lost 2 bases, and 7 bases stayed unmatched. CDR1 SGHRS and CDR2 YFSETQ come from the germline V gene. The CDR3 sequence is 17 residues long. CDR3 in amino acids: CASSFPGTSGTTDTQYF. In DNA form, the CDR3 reads TGCGCCAGCAGCTTCCCCGGGACTAGCGGCACCACAGATACGCAGTATTTT.

Concerning this clonotype itself: A read error may be the cause here, since a much bigger clone is one base away. The V call is TRBV7-9, the J call TRBJ2-2, with D tentatively TRBD2 (6 bases). Germline lookup yields CDR1 SEHNR and CDR2 FQNEAQ (reference sequence). The CDR3 is 12 residues long. The CDR3 DNA reads TGTGCCCGCAGCTTAGGGACTCCTGAGCTGTTTTTT. Translation gives CARSLGTPELFF. The full variable domain, in which reference TRBV7-9 and TRBJ2-2 provide the parts outside the CDR3, is DTGVSQNPRHKITKRGQNVTFRCDPISEHNRLYWYRQTLGQGPEFLTYFQNEAQLEKSRLLSDRFSAERPKGSFSTLEIQRTEQGDSAMYLCARSLGTPELFFGEGSRLTVL.

The chain recombines TRBV29-1 with TRBJ2-1; D remains ambiguous. The V gene lost 4 bases and the J gene lost 8 bases, with 18 bases spanning the gap. The CDR3 has 14 residues. In germline, CDR1 is SQVTM, CDR2 ANQGSEA. The CDR3 DNA reads TGCAGCGTTGTATCTCTACACTCCAACGATGAGCAGTTCTTC. Translating it yields CSVVSLHSNDEQFF.

J is TRBJ2-5 and V is TRBV20-1; D is unresolved. The V gene lost 0 bases and the J gene lost 2 bases, with 13 bases spanning the gap. The CDR3 spans 15 residues. Germline-derived CDR1 and CDR2 are DFQATT and SNEGSKA (reference sequence). The CDR3 nucleotides read TGCAGTGCTAGAGATCTTGAGGTGGATCAAGAGACCCAGTACTTC. Its protein is CSARDLEVDQETQYF.

This clonotype was observed a few times. The chain links TRBV27 to TRBJ1-5; D perhaps matches TRBD1 (6 bases). Trimming stripped 4 bases from V and 0 bases from J, with 19 bases between. The CDR3 sequence is 18 residues long. CDR1 is MNHEY, CDR2 SMNVEV, per germline (reference sequence). CDR3 DNA sequence: TGTGCCAGCAGTTCCGACAGGCCCTCATCCTATAGCAATCAGCCCCAGCATTTT. This encodes CASSSDRPSSYSNQPQHF.

In its sample, this clonotype was seen many times. The gene calls are TRBV4-1 and TRBJ2-5; no clear D gene. This CDR3 comprises 15 residues. The germline V gene has CDR1 MGHRA and CDR2 YSYEKL. The ends were cut back, 0 bases at V and 3 bases at J, with 11 bases in the middle. The CDR3 sequence: CASSQDRTRKETQYF. The CDR3, as DNA: TGCGCCAGCAGCCAAGACCGAACACGCAAAGAGACCCAGTACTTC.

This chain links TRBV14 with TRBJ2-7; unclear D gene. Trimming pared 3 bases from V and 2 bases from J, leaving 11 bases between. CDR1 is SGHDN, CDR2 FVKESK, per germline. This CDR3 is built from 14 residues. CDR3 amino acids: CASSQPPPAYEQYF. The DNA of the CDR3 is TGTGCCAGCAGCCAGCCTCCCCCCGCCTACGAGCAGTACTTC.